These 8 T cell receptor beta chains share one sample of origin, sequenced in a study of shared clonotypes between healthy human individuals (dated by TCRdb to 2018 to 2020). To prepare the library, the immunoSEQ multiplex PCR assay was applied. Sourced from immuneACCESS, this table was stored by TCRdb with only in-frame sequences that have V and J called. A share of the clones is absent; for the studies checked, an unresolved V gene accounts for under half, and the remainder has no known explanation. The sample records roughly 1,100,000 clones, about three quarters of which are singletons. The ten largest clones add up to approximately 1.5% of the sample. The sequenced material came from memory CD4+ T cells sorted from blood. Sample cell subset or site, as interpreted from the label and publication: CD45RA-negative fraction. The receptors stem from a man in his late teens or twenties in good health.

The chain employs TRBV5-1 and TRBJ2-3; 11 positions match TRBD2. With 0 bases clipped from V and 4 bases from J, the junction kept 10 bases outside the gene matches. Germline values: CDR1 SGHRS, CDR2 YFSETQ. The CDR3 runs 18 residues. CDR3: CASSLVSSGGLGADTQYF. CDR3 bases: TGCGCCAGCAGCTTGGTCTCTAGCGGGGGGTTAGGCGCAGATACGCAGTATTTT.

The chain combines TRBV10-3 with TRBJ1-2; TRBD1 matches 9 bases. This CDR3 is built from 13 residues. Looked up from germline, CDR1 is ENHRY and CDR2 is SYGVKD. J gave up 5 bases and V 5 bases, and 3 bases lay outside the gene matches. The CDR3 sequence: CAISLDRGYGYTF. CDR3 nucleotide sequence: TGTGCCATCAGTCTCGACAGGGGGTATGGCTACACCTTC.

Only one count was recorded for this clone. The chain combines TRBV6-5 with TRBJ2-1, with D unclear. The CDR3 spans 12 residues. Germline loops: CDR1 MNHEY, CDR2 SVGAGI. The V and J ends lost 2 bases and 5 bases respectively, with 4 bases between them. CDR3 residues: CASSYPNNEQFF. CDR3 DNA sequence: TGTGCCAGCAGTTACCCGAACAATGAGCAGTTCTTC.

The V gene is TRBV9, the J gene TRBJ1-6, with no clear D. Trimming cost V 0 bases and J 9 bases, with 10 bases left between them. In germline, CDR1 is SGDLS, CDR2 YYNGEE. The CDR3 length is 14 residues. The CDR3 nucleotides are TGTGCCAGCAGCGTAGCAGTATCAGGTTCACCCCTCCACTTT. This sequence encodes CASSVAVSGSPLHF.

The rearrangement uses TRBV5-1 and TRBJ1-1, with TRBD1 as a possible D gene (6 bases). Trimming pared 0 bases from V and 3 bases from J, leaving 12 bases between. The CDR3 loop spans 15 amino acids. Germline values: CDR1 SGHRS, CDR2 YFSETQ. The CDR3 nucleotides read TGCGCCAGCAGCTTGGATTGGGGGCGCGACACTGAAGCTTTCTTT. Its protein is CASSLDWGRDTEAFF. The complete variable domain, with remaining parts taken from reference TRBV5-1 and TRBJ1-1, reads KAGVTQTPRYLIKTRGQQVTLSCSPISGHRSVSWYQQTPGQGLQFLFEYFSETQRNKGNFPGRFSGRQFSNSRSEMNVSTLELGDSALYLCASSLDWGRDTEAFFGQGTRLTVV.

This clone was found a few times. The CDR3, as DNA: TGTGCCAGCAGCGTCGGACCAGTCTTGAGGACTGAAGCTTTCTTT. It encodes CASSVGPVLRTEAFF. The chain links TRBV9 to TRBJ1-1; D uncertain. The V end was cut by 2 bases, the J end by 5 bases, with 16 bases between. Germline V gene data show CDR1 as SGDLS and CDR2 as YYNGEE. CDR3 length equals 15 residues.

The chain combines TRBV19 with TRBJ1-6; D perhaps matches TRBD1 (5 bases). CDR1 is LNHDA and CDR2 is SQIVND in the germline V gene (reference sequence). V lost 1 base and J lost 8, with 12 bases in between. CDR3 size: 15 residues. The CDR3 nucleotides read TGTGCCAGTAGTATAGGTGAGGGGACCTATTCACCCCTCCACTTT. Translating it yields CASSIGEGTYSPLHF.

The V gene is TRBV5-8, the J gene TRBJ1-2; D call uncertain. The CDR3 is 16 amino acids. V was cut by 0 bases and J by 3 bases, with 15 bases left in between. CDR1 SGHTS and CDR2 YDEGEE come from the germline V gene. The chain's CDR3 is CASSLGRRGRDYGYTF. For the CDR3, the DNA is TGTGCCAGCAGCTTGGGGCGGCGGGGAAGAGACTATGGCTACACCTTC.